The source of this T cell receptor beta chain is a study of T cells in Graves' hyperthyroidism and ophthalmopathy. Study-level information: The authors collected peripheral blood at initial diagnosis, before any treatment.

This clonotype was recorded many times. Amplified regions were TCR beta CDR3 sequences from RNA transcripts. The primer set for the first-round RT-PCR of the TCR CDR3 was HTBI. MiXCR, run by TCRdb on the multiplex PCR reads, gives a single entry per CDR3 protein. The table records hundreds of thousands of distinct CDR3 sequences, around a quarter of them present only once. Germline loops: CDR1 SQVTM, CDR2 ANQGSEA. V gave up 5 bases and J gave up 5 bases; unmatched junction bases: 2. This CDR3 has 12 amino acids. The sequenced sample was blood. The chain joins TRBV29-1 to TRBJ2-5, with 10 positions matching TRBD2. This clonotype originated in a woman under 40 with Graves' ophthalmopathy. CDR3: CSVRSGGETQYF. As DNA, the CDR3 is TGCAGCGTTCGTAGCGGGGGGGAGACCCAGTACTTC.